This T cell receptor (beta chain) was recovered during a study of T cell responses to AZD1222 COVID-19 vaccine (dated by TCRdb to the early 2020s). At the level of the whole study: A total of just over 230 trial participants underwent TCR sequencing, of whom about 200 had received two doses of AZD1222 and around 25 had received two doses of the MenACWY control vaccine. Trial participants were enrolled into age subgroups of 18-55, 56-69 and 70-plus years, which contained 148, 28 and 57 TCR-sequenced participants, respectively. Study-wide conclusions, independent of this receptor: No day 14 peak-response samples were available, so repertoires were characterized only after the peak T cell response. Conclusions about previously exposed vaccinees were limited because only six AZD1222 recipients were SARS-CoV-2 seropositive at baseline. Vaccine-associated CD4 TCRs spanned the whole spike protein, with dominant responses in regions 160-218 and 743-854. After two AZD1222 doses, both the breadth and the depth of spike-specific TCRs were significantly higher than at day 0 and than in MenACWY recipients. The 56-69-year group was small, and its depth increase did not reach significance, likely because of low power. Most participants were white British and females outnumbered males, and the authors suggested that clonal diversity may have been underestimated. Reportedly, almost half of the unique spike-specific TCRs recognized epitopes lying outside the regions that are mutated in the B.1.351 and B.1.1.7 variants.

The sample's time point, from its label and the paper: baseline before first vaccination. This specimen's treatment or condition label, interpreted: meningococcal conjugate vaccine given as trial control. Vaccinee samples came from UK trials COV001 and COV002, including a single-blind randomized controlled phase 2/3 trial of AZD1222 (ChAdOx1 nCoV-19) in healthy adults. For TCRbeta chain sequencing, PBMC samples were collected from trial participants at day 0 and at day 28 after the second dose. Measured from the cysteine to the phenylalanine, the CDR3 is 16 residues long. Of the read, only the CDR3 DNA is kept; its 48 bases are in frame from base 1. V loses 6 bases, J loses 0 bases, and the germline ends lie 18 bases apart. Sequences SQVTM (CDR1) and ANQGSEA (CDR2) are obtained from the germline V gene. With respect to this clone: Its antigen is unknown. Base qualities are not at hand, and no much larger clone is one base apart.

The CDR3 regions of human TCRbeta chains were analyzed by immunosequencing. Turning to the authors' computational methods: Repertoire TCRs were matched against a reference library of SARS-CoV-2-specific TCRs generated with the MIRA antigen-specificity platform. Breadth meant the fraction of unique TCRs that were SARS-CoV-2-associated, whereas depth meant the fraction of total T cells that were SARS-CoV-2-associated. Using the MIRA data, each spike-specific TCR was assigned both to the spike region to which the TCR was reactive and to a CD4 or CD8 class. Log10-transformed breadth and depth values were compared by one-way ANOVA with Sidak's multiple comparisons tests. TCRdb retrieved this table from immuneACCESS and kept in-frame rearrangements only. Not all clones are present; in checked studies, unresolved V genes account for under half, and no reason is known for the remainder. That table supplies the V and J calls and clone size; D and trimming were determined from the DNA. In this sample the table shows more than 95,000 clones, about 89% of which occur a single time. The ten biggest clones cover around 10% of the sample.

The chain couples TRBV29-1 to TRBJ2-4; the D gene is tentatively TRBD1 or TRBD2, each matching 6 bases. Sequences were derived from peripheral blood, sampled on day 0 of MenACWY control vaccination. The sequence derives from an adult in good health. The CDR3 sequence is CSVARDTILAKNIQYF. The bases are TGCAGCGTGGCGCGGGACACTATTCTAGCCAAAAACATTCAGTACTTC.